This T cell receptor beta chain derives from a study of identical twins. Notes on the study in general: Analyses based on zero insertions could be partly confounded by invariant MAIT and iNKT cells. Memory repertoires lacked the insertion deficit that abundant cord blood beta clonotypes showed. Weaker excess twin sharing was seen among beta out-of-frame sequences.

This clonotype was picked up one time. What it binds is not known. A single record per CDR3 protein comes from TCRdb applying MiXCR to the 5' RACE reads. This repertoire shows under 250,000 distinct CDR3 sequences, approximately 6.8% found once; its top ten account for under 7%. The CDR3 contains 13 residues. Germline V CDR1 and CDR2: SGHDT, YYEEEE. The V and J ends lost 7 bases and 2 bases respectively, with 13 bases between them. These data are also associated with another study on yellow fever vaccine responses in identical twins.

The J gene is TRBJ2-7, the V gene TRBV5-6; no definite D call. This TCR was sampled from a woman aged 18-29 years in good health. Sequences were obtained from CD8+ T cells sorted from blood. The CDR3 sequence is CASGPGGPYEQYF. The CDR3 DNA sequence: TGTGCCAGCGGCCCCGGCGGCCCCTACGAGCAGTACTTC. The complete variable domain, with remaining parts taken from reference TRBV5-6 and TRBJ2-7, reads DAGVTQSPTHLIKTRGQQVTLRCSPKSGHDTVSWYQQALGQGPQFIFQYYEEEERQRGNFPDRFSGHQFPNYSSELNVNALLLGDSALYLCASGPGGPYEQYFGPGTRLTVT.